This section outlines one TCR beta chain sequence together with its context. There are many counts of this clonotype. The antigen this receptor binds is unknown. Within one base of it there is no much larger clone, and no base qualities were kept. For sequencing, an Illumina HiSeq 2500 was employed. TCR beta libraries were prepared by quantitative 5'-RACE with molecular barcodes. The original pipeline was this. To identify disease-linked TCR variants, a new computational method was used, one built on a probabilistic model of VDJ rearrangement. The public sequencing data were trimmed at Q25 with fastp and processed into clonotypes with MiXCR by TCRdb, which kept only in-frame beta chains. Duplicate CDR3 protein sequences are folded into a single record with the most common DNA and genes. What appears here as the V and J calls and clone size reflects TCRdb's work, not the paper's. Here the sample has around 150,000 distinct CDR3 sequences; around 10% occur a single time. The ten largest clones take up roughly 4.5% of the sample.

The data originate from a study of CD8 T cells in ankylosing spondylitis (dated by TCRdb to the late 2010s). Concerning the study at large: The study set out to find disease-linked TCR variants by profiling T cell receptor beta repertoires in ankylosing spondylitis patients and healthy donors. Peripheral blood was sampled, and synovial fluid was also collected from ankylosing spondylitis patients. In total, the full study cohort was made up of some 110 healthy donors and 25 or so ankylosing spondylitis patients. Paper-wide results and their limitations: Some motif variants were previously reported in synovial fluid and blood of reactive arthritis patients, suggesting common disease-initiation mechanisms. In peripheral blood, the disease-linked clones were found at relatively low frequencies and had a CD8+ phenotype. Blood from ankylosing spondylitis patients appeared to be characterized by a TCR beta motif composed of under 10 highly homologous amino acid variants. According to the report, matched synovial fluid samples from ankylosing spondylitis patients were significantly enriched for the disease-linked clones.

Based on the germline V gene, the CDR1 and CDR2 sequences are SGHRS and YFSETQ. From the cysteine through the phenylalanine, the CDR3 covers 13 amino acids. The entry retains the CDR3 DNA only, 39 bases that are in frame from base 1. V loses 0 bases, J loses 6 bases, and the germline ends lie 7 bases apart. The chain uses TRBV5-1 and TRBJ2-1; the D segment cannot be called with confidence. Sequenced sample: blood, either unsorted or a sorted T cell fraction (not recorded which). The receptor was derived from a female donor with ankylosing spondylitis or in good health (not recorded which). The sequenced DNA: TGCGCCAGCAGCTTGGTTGTCAGCAATGAGCAGTTCTTC. Its translation is CASSLVVSNEQFF. With the portions outside the CDR3 filled from the reference TRBV5-1 and TRBJ2-1 genes, the complete variable region becomes KAGVTQTPRYLIKTRGQQVTLSCSPISGHRSVSWYQQTPGQGLQFLFEYFSETQRNKGNFPGRFSGRQFSNSRSEMNVSTLELGDSALYLCASSLVVSNEQFFGPGTRLTVL.